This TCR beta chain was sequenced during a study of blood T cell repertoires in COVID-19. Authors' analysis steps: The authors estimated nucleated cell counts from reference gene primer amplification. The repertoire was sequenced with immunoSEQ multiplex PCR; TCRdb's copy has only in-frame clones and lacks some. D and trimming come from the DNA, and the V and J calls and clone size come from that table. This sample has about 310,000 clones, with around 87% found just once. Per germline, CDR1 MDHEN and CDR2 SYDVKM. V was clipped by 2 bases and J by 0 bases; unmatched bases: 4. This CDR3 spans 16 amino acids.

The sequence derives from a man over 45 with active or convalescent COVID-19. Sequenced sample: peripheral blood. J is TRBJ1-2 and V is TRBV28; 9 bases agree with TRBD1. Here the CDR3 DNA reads TGTGCCAGCAGTTTAGGGGGGACAGGGTCTAACTATGGCTACACCTTC. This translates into CASSLGGTGSNYGYTF.